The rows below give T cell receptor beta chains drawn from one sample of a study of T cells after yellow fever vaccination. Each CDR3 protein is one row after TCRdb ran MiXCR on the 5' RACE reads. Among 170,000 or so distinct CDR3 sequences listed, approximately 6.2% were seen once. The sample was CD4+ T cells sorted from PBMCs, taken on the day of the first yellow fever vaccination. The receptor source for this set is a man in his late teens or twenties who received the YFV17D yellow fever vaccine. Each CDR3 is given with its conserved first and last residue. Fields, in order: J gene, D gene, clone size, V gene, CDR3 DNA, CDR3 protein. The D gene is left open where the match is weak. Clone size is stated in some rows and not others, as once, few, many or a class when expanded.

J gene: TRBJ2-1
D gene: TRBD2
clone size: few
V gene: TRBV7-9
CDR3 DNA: TGTGCCAGCAGCTTATCCGGGACTACCAATGAGCAGTTCTTC
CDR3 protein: CASSLSGTTNEQFF

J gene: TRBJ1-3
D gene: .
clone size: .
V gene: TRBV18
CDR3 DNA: TGTGCCAGCTCACCACCGGCAGGAACCTCTGGAAACACCATATATTTT
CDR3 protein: CASSPPAGTSGNTIYF

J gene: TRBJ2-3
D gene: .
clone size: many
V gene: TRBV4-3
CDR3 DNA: TGCGCCAGCAGCCAGGGACGCTTAGATACGCAGTATTTT
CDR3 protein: CASSQGRLDTQYF

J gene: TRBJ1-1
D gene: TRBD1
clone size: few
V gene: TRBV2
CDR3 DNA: TGTGCCAGCAGCCTTATGGGACAGGTAAAGCGGAACACTGAAGCTTTCTTT
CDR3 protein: CASSLMGQVKRNTEAFF

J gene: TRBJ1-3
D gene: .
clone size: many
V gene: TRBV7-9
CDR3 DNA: TGTGCCAGCAGCCCACAGGGAGGTGGAAACACCATATATTTT
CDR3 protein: CASSPQGGGNTIYF

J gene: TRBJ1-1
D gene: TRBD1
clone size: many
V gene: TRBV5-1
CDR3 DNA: TGCGCCAGCAGCGATCGACAGGGCAGGGGCACTGAAGCTTTCTTT
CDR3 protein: CASSDRQGRGTEAFF

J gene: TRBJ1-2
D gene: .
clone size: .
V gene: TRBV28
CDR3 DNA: TGTGCCAGCAGTCCCACAGGGAAGGATGGCTACACCTTC
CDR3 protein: CASSPTGKDGYTF

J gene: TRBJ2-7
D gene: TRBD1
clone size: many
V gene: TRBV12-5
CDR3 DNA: TGTGCTAGTGGTTTGGCATCTTGGACAGGAAGAGTAGGCGAGCAGTACTTC
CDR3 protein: CASGLASWTGRVGEQYF

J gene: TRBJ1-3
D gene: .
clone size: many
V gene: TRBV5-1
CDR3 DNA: TGCGCCAGCAGCGGAGAATCAGGGGAGTCTGGAAACACCATATATTTT
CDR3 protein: CASSGESGESGNTIYF

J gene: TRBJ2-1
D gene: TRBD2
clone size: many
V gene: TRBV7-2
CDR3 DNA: TGTGCCAGCAGCTTAGGCGGGGGGAAAAATGAGCAGTTCTTC
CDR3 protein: CASSLGGGKNEQFF

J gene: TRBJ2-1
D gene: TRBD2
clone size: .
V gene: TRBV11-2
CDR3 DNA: TGTGCCAGCAGCTTCGGGGGAGGGTATGAGCAGTTCTTC
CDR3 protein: CASSFGGGYEQFF

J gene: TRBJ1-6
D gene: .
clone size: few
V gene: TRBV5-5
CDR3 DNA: TGTGCCAGCAGCTACATGACGGGCTCCAGACTTAATAATTCACCCCTCCACTTT
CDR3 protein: CASSYMTGSRLNNSPLHF

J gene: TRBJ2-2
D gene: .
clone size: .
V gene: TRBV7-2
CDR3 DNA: TGTGCCAGCAGCCGACGGAGACTGCAAACCGGGGAGCTGTTTTTT
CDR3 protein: CASSRRRLQTGELFF

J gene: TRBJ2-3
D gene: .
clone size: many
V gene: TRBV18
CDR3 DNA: TGTGCCAGCTCACCACCGGGAGGACACCACACAGATACGCAGTATTTT
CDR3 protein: CASSPPGGHHTDTQYF

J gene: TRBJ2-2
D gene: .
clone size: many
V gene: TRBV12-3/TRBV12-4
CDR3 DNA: TGTGCCAGCAGACCAGGACAGAACACCGGGGAGCTGTTTTTT
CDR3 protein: CASRPGQNTGELFF

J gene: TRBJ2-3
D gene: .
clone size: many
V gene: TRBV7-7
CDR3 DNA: TGTGCTAGCAGCTTCTCTACAGCATCAGGGGATACGCAGTATTTT
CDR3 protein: CASSFSTASGDTQYF

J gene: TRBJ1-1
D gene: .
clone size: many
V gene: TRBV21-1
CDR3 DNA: .
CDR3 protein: CASSRKEQSVGHGAFF

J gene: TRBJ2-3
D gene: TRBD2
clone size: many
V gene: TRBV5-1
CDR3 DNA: TGCGCCAGCAGCCCCTACTCCCCAGCGGGGGGCCTCACAGATACGCAGTATTTT
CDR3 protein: CASSPYSPAGGLTDTQYF

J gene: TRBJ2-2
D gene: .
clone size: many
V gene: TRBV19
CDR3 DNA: TGTGCCAGTAGGCAGGCTGGGGCCGGGGAGCTGTTTTTT
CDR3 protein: CASRQAGAGELFF

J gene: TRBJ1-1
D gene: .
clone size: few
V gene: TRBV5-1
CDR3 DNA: TGCGCCAGCAGCTTCGACGGAAGGAACACTGAAGCTTTCTTT
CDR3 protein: CASSFDGRNTEAFF

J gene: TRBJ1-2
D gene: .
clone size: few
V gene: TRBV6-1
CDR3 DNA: TGTGCCACCCAATCAGGGATTAAGGGCTATGGCTACACCTTC
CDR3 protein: CATQSGIKGYGYTF

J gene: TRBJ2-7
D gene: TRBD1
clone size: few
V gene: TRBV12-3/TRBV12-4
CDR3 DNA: TGTGCCAGCAGTTTCTCGGGACAGGGGCACTACGAGCAGTACTTC
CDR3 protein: CASSFSGQGHYEQYF

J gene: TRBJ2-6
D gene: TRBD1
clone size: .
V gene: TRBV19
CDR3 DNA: TGTGCCAGTAGCCCATACAGGGGAAGCTCTGGGGCCAACGTCCTGACTTTC
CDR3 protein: CASSPYRGSSGANVLTF

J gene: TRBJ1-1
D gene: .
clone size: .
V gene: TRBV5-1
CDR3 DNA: TGCGCCAGCGGTGGTGGAGGGCGCACTGAAGCTTTCTTT
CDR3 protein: CASGGGGRTEAFF

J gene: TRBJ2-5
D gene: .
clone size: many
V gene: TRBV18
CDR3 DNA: TGTGCCAGCTCAGCCGGGACCGTTCAAGAGACCCAGTACTTC
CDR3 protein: CASSAGTVQETQYF

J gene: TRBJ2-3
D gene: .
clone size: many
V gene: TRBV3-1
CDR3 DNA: TGTGCCAGCAGCCAAGAAGGGGGAGATACGCAGTATTTT
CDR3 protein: CASSQEGGDTQYF

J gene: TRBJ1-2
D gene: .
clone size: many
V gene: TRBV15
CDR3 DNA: TGTGCCACCAGCAGACCACCGGACACCCACAACTTCTTC
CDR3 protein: CATSRPPDTHNFF

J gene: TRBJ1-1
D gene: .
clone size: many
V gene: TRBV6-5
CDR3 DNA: TGTGCCAGCAGTTACGACAGGTTAAGCGCTGAAGCTTTCTTT
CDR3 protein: CASSYDRLSAEAFF

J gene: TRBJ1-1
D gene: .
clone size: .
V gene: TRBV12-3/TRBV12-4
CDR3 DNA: TGTGCCAGCAGTTTACCCCCAGGGTACGATGAAGCTTTCTTT
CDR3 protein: CASSLPPGYDEAFF

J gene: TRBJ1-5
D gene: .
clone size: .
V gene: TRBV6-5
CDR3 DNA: TGTGCCAGCAGTTTGGTAGATAGCAATCAGCCCCAGCATTTT
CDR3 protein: CASSLVDSNQPQHF

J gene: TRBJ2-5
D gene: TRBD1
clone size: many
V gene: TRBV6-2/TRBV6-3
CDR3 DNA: TGTGCCAGCAGTTCCGGACAGGGGGGGCAGACCCAGTACTTC
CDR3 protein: CASSSGQGGQTQYF

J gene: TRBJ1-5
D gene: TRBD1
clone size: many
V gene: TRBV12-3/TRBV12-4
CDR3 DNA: TGTGCCAGCAGTTTAACTGGACAGGGGTCCAATCAGCCCCAGCATTTT
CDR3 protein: CASSLTGQGSNQPQHF

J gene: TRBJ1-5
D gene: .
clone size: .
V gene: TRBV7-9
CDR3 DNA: TGTGCCAGCAGCTACGGGGGGAGTAGCAAACAGCCCCAGCATTTT
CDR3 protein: CASSYGGSSKQPQHF

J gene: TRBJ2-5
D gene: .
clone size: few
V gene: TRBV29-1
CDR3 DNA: TGCAGCGTTCTTTTCCCCCGCGGGGAGACCCAGTACTTC
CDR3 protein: CSVLFPRGETQYF

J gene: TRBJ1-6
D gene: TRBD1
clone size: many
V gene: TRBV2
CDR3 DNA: TGTGCCAGCACACAGGGACAGTATAATTCACCCCTCCACTTT
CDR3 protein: CASTQGQYNSPLHF

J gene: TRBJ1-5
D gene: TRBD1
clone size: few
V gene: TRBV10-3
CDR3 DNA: TGTGCCGGGGGACAGAATAGCAATCAGCCCCAGCATTTT
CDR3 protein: CAGGQNSNQPQHF

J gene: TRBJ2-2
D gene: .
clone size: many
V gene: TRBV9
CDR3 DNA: TGTGCCAGCAGGGAGAGAGAGGGGGTCCCCGGGGAGCTGTTTTTT
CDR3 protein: CASREREGVPGELFF

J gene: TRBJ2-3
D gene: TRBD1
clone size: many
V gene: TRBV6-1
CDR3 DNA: TGTGCCAGCAATATGGCGGGACAGGGAAGCACAGATACGCAGTATTTT
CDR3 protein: CASNMAGQGSTDTQYF

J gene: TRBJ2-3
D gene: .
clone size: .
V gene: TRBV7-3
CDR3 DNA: TGTGCCAGCAGCTTGGGTATAACTAGCACAGATACGCAGTATTTT
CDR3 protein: CASSLGITSTDTQYF

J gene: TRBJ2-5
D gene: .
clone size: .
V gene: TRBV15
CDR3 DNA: TGTGCCACCAGCAGAGATTTAACAGTCCAAGAGACCCAGTACTTC
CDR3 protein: CATSRDLTVQETQYF

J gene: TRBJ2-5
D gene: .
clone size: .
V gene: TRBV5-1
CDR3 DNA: TGCGCCAGCAGCTTATTGCCCCAAGAGACCCAGTACTTC
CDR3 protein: CASSLLPQETQYF

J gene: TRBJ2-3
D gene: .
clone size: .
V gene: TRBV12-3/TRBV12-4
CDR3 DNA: TGTGCCAGCAGTCTAAGATTATACCGGGTTTTGAAGACAGATACGCAGTATTTT
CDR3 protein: CASSLRLYRVLKTDTQYF

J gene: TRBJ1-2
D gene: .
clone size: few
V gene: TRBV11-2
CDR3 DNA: TGTGCCAGCAGCTCCATACGACAGGTCTATGGCTACACCTTC
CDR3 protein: CASSSIRQVYGYTF

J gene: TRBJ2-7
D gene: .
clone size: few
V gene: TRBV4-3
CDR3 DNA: TGCGCCAGCAGCCAAAGGACATTTTACGAGCAGTACTTC
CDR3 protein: CASSQRTFYEQYF

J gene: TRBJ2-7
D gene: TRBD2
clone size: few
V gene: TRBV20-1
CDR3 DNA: TGCAGTGCTAACCCTAGCGGGGGCCCTAGCTCCTACGAGCAGTACTTC
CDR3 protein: CSANPSGGPSSYEQYF

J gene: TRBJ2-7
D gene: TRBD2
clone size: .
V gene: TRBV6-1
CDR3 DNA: TGTGCCAGCAGTGAAGGAATCGCGGGGGGGGTGCAGTACTTC
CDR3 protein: CASSEGIAGGVQYF

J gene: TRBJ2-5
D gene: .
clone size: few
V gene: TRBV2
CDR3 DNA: TGTGCCAGCAGGTTCCAAGAGACCCAGTACTTC
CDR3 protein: CASRFQETQYF

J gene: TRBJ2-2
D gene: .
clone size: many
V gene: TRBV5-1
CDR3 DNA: TGCGCCAGCAGCTTGTTCGGGGTCGACGGGGAGCTGTTTTTT
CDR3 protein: CASSLFGVDGELFF

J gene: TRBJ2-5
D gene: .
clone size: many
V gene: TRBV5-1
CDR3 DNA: TGCGCCAGCAGCTTGGCCGGGGACCAAGAGACCCAGTACTTC
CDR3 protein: CASSLAGDQETQYF

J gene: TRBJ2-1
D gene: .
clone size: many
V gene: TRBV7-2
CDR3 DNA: TGTGCCAGCTTAATAACCCCTCGGGATGAGCAGTTCTTC
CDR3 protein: CASLITPRDEQFF

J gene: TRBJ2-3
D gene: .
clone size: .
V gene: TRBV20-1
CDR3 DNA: TGCAGTGCCTGGGGGGGGGGCGCAGATACGCAGTATTTT
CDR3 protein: CSAWGGGADTQYF